This T cell receptor (beta chain) was sequenced in a study of shared clonotypes between healthy human individuals. With 5 bases removed from V and 1 base from J, the gap between germline ends came to 11 bases. The CDR3 runs 15 residues. Germline-derived CDR1 and CDR2 are LNHDA and SQIVND (reference sequence). Study-wide results and caveats: Generally, estimated richness proved larger in naive subsets than it did in memory subsets. Limitation of the genetic and exposure-history diversity represented came from the few donors.

This clone was recorded only once. The antigen remains undetermined. Authors' data handling: Filtering differed for immunoSEQ, which gave only junction sequences without quality scores. TCRdb keeps only in-frame clones here, not all; method: immunoSEQ multiplex PCR. The DNA was the basis for D and trimming; V, J and clone size are from that table. This table has fewer than 2.5 million clones, approximately 93% appearing once. The sequence was obtained from a man aged 18 to 30 in good health. Some clones in this sample may be carry-over from other donors' samples. Specimen: naive CD4+ T cells from PBMCs. Subset denoted: CD45RA+ positively selected. The chain couples TRBV19 to TRBJ2-2; no firm D call. The CDR3 here is CASSVGPKNTGELFF. CDR3 bases: TGTGCCAGTAGTGTTGGGCCGAAGAACACCGGGGAGCTGTTTTTT.